This TCR beta chain was sequenced during a study of blood T cell repertoires in COVID-19. Study summary: The United States, Italy and Spain supplied acute and convalescent COVID-19 samples.

The method was immunoSEQ multiplex PCR; TCRdb's version includes in-frame clones alone and lacks a portion of them. In the table there are more than 85,000 clones, roughly 84% of which are singletons. The germline CDR1 and CDR2 sequences are LNHDA and SQIVND (reference sequence). Trimming removed 10 bases from V and 5 bases from J, with 21 bases in between. The CDR3 spans 16 residues. The sample consisted of peripheral blood. The chain links TRBV19 to TRBJ1-6; maybe TRBD1 (6 bases). This receptor was taken from a woman aged 55-75 years with acute or convalescent COVID-19. DNA of the CDR3: TGTGCCACCAGGGGAGGGGGTTACGGGGATAATTCACCCCTCCACTTT. This codes for CATRGGGYGDNSPLHF.